Listed below are T cell receptor beta chains from one sample, sequenced in a study of T cell responses to AZD1222 COVID-19 vaccine. TCRdb's copy holds only in-frame clones and misses some; the assay was immunoSEQ multiplex PCR. There are 72,000 or so clones in the sample; approximately 86% occur only once, and about a quarter lies in the top ten. The source material was peripheral blood, sampled on day 0 of AZD1222 vaccination. Every receptor here comes from an adult in good health. Both conserved end residues are part of each CDR3. Fields, in order: J gene, V gene, D gene, CDR3 protein, CDR3 DNA. A D gene is named only where the DNA matches it firmly.

J gene: TRBJ2-1; V gene: TRBV6-6; D gene: NA; CDR3 protein: CASGAVGNEQFF; CDR3 DNA: TGTGCCAGCGGGGCAGTGGGCAATGAGCAGTTCTTC
J gene: TRBJ2-5; V gene: TRBV11-2; D gene: NA; CDR3 protein: CASSFLTDWYQETQYF; CDR3 DNA: TGTGCCAGCAGCTTCCTGACAGACTGGTACCAAGAGACCCAGTACTTC
J gene: TRBJ2-7; V gene: TRBV3-1/TRBV3-2; D gene: TRBD1; CDR3 protein: CASSQAGQGPYEQYF; CDR3 DNA: TGTGCCAGCAGCCAAGCCGGACAGGGCCCCTACGAGCAGTACTTC
J gene: TRBJ1-2; V gene: TRBV6-5; D gene: TRBD1; CDR3 protein: CASITGAVDGYTF; CDR3 DNA: TGTGCCAGCATTACAGGGGCGGTGGATGGCTACACCTTC
J gene: TRBJ1-1; V gene: TRBV19; D gene: TRBD1; CDR3 protein: CASRTTGRTEAFF; CDR3 DNA: TGTGCCAGTAGAACGACAGGGCGAACTGAAGCTTTCTTT
J gene: TRBJ1-6; V gene: TRBV18; D gene: TRBD1; CDR3 protein: CASSPRDSTFSPLHF; CDR3 DNA: TGTGCCAGCTCACCCCGGGACAGCACTTTTTCACCCCTCCACTTT
J gene: TRBJ2-1; V gene: TRBV7-9; D gene: NA; CDR3 protein: CASTPRVASLNEQFF; CDR3 DNA: TGTGCCAGCACTCCAAGGGTGGCTAGTCTGAATGAGCAGTTCTTC
J gene: TRBJ2-1; V gene: TRBV5-6; D gene: TRBD2; CDR3 protein: CASSLERGRFNEQFF; CDR3 DNA: TGTGCCAGCAGCCTGGAGCGGGGTAGGTTTAATGAGCAGTTCTTC
J gene: TRBJ1-1; V gene: TRBV4-1; D gene: NA; CDR3 protein: CASSQGKVGRFTEAFF; CDR3 DNA: TGCGCCAGCAGCCAAGGCAAGGTCGGCAGGTTCACTGAAGCTTTCTTT
J gene: TRBJ2-1; V gene: TRBV7-3; D gene: NA; CDR3 protein: CASSAQGGLNDEQFF; CDR3 DNA: TGTGCCAGCAGCGCACAGGGAGGGCTAAACGATGAGCAGTTCTTC
J gene: TRBJ1-1; V gene: TRBV19; D gene: NA; CDR3 protein: CASSLGGQTEAFF; CDR3 DNA: TGTGCCAGTAGTCTGGGGGGGCAGACTGAAGCTTTCTTT